The present T cell receptor beta chain was sequenced within a study of blood T cells in healthy people across ages. Study-wide findings and caveats: Naive T cell percentage and TCR beta diversity correlated strongly.

The CDR3 has 15 amino acids. V lost 1 base, J lost 7 bases, and 16 bases lay in between. The use of a sample-barcoded 5' primer and a J-beta primer mix characterized a second PCR of roughly 6 to 11 cycles. CDR3-containing paired-end reads numbering at least 2.5 million came from each sample. TCRdb processed the 5' RACE reads anew with MiXCR; each CDR3 protein has one entry. The table has over 600,000 distinct CDR3 sequences, approximately 60% seen once. Remarks on this clonotype: Its antigen is not identified.

Healthy Russian Caucasian donors spanned ages about 6 to 90 years. Sequencing input: blood. This clonotype was obtained from a middle-aged man in good health. This chain joins TRBV12-3 or TRBV12-4 and TRBJ1-2; tentatively, D is TRBD1 (5 bases). CDR3 nucleotides: TGTGCCAGCAGTTTAGGGGACGCGGGGATCGGTGGCTACACCTTC. It encodes CASSLGDAGIGGYTF.